The clone carrying this T cell receptor (beta chain) appeared a single time. Antigen specificity is unknown. Each sorted subset replicate got 200 ng genomic DNA, 25,000 to 30,000 genomes. Assay: immunoSEQ multiplex PCR; the TCRdb copy retains only in-frame clones and omits some. This table has millions of clones, 85% to 95% appearing once. This sample stems from a study of shared clonotypes between healthy human individuals. Trimming left V 5 bases short and J 6 bases short, with 13 bases between. CDR3 length: 14 amino acids. Germline V lookup: CDR1 SNHLY, CDR2 FYNNEI. Broader study findings: Clonotype sharing among donors, it was expected, would be affected by sequencing depth. Against clonotypes common to all four donors, non-shared ones had lower generation probabilities. Richness estimates generally favored naive over memory subsets.

This chain connects TRBV2 to TRBJ2-2; D possibly corresponds to TRBD1 (6 bases). The TCR comes from a man aged 18-30 years in good health. Sequenced sample: naive CD4+ T cells sorted from blood. As to subset: CD45RA+ positively selected. CDR3 sequence (DNA): TGTGCCAGCAGTAATGAACAGGGACCCGGGGAGCTGTTTTTT. Its protein is CASSNEQGPGELFF.